The rows below give T cell receptor beta chains drawn from one sample of a study of blood T cell repertoires in COVID-19. The data were produced by immunoSEQ multiplex PCR, yet TCRdb's version contains in-frame clones alone and is incomplete. Among 50,000 to 60,000 clones listed, 85% to 90% were seen once. Sequencing used peripheral blood. The origin of the receptors is a human donor in a cohort sampled during active COVID-19. Each CDR3 is given with its conserved first and last residue. The order of the fields is V gene, J gene, CDR3 protein.

v_gene: TRBV19
j_gene: TRBJ1-5
CDR3aa: CASSITGSGQPQHF

v_gene: TRBV5-1
j_gene: TRBJ2-3
CDR3aa: CASRVIAGDRDTQYF

v_gene: TRBV5-1
j_gene: TRBJ2-5
CDR3aa: CASSPGVGVQKTQYF

v_gene: TRBV5-6
j_gene: TRBJ2-3
CDR3aa: CASRTPYITDTQYF

v_gene: TRBV19
j_gene: TRBJ2-2
CDR3aa: CASRAGAGTGELFF

v_gene: TRBV11-2
j_gene: TRBJ2-3
CDR3aa: CASSSVTDRTDTQYF

v_gene: TRBV5-1
j_gene: TRBJ2-6
CDR3aa: CASTAGTGVSGANVLTF

v_gene: TRBV19
j_gene: TRBJ2-1
CDR3aa: CASQGITASYNEQFF

v_gene: TRBV5-1
j_gene: TRBJ1-1
CDR3aa: CASSLEAGGRLEDWAFF

v_gene: TRBV6-4
j_gene: TRBJ2-5
CDR3aa: CASSRTGRETQYF

v_gene: TRBV7-2
j_gene: TRBJ1-6
CDR3aa: CASSPAPGSSPLHF

v_gene: TRBV27
j_gene: TRBJ1-3
CDR3aa: CASSLTRGAGNTIYF

v_gene: TRBV2
j_gene: TRBJ2-2
CDR3aa: CASSERQGGTGELFF

v_gene: TRBV3-1/TRBV3-2
j_gene: TRBJ2-2
CDR3aa: CASSQGGGNTGELFF

v_gene: TRBV7-2
j_gene: TRBJ1-4
CDR3aa: CASSFGGQGIATNEKLFF

v_gene: TRBV19
j_gene: TRBJ1-3
CDR3aa: CASTTQGTGNTIYF

v_gene: TRBV29-1
j_gene: TRBJ1-2
CDR3aa: CSVQDSIEGYTF

v_gene: TRBV9
j_gene: TRBJ2-1
CDR3aa: CASSVVPGGEQFF

v_gene: TRBV7-6
j_gene: TRBJ2-5
CDR3aa: CASSSPGGGSGTSETQYF

v_gene: TRBV6-6
j_gene: TRBJ2-3
CDR3aa: CASSYPTSSSTDTQYF

v_gene: TRBV7-7
j_gene: TRBJ2-2
CDR3aa: CASSLRVERTGELFF

v_gene: TRBV6-5
j_gene: TRBJ2-2
CDR3aa: CASRPPGQDTGELFF

v_gene: TRBV9
j_gene: TRBJ2-7
CDR3aa: CASSVGDRAYEQYF